The 31 T cell receptor beta chains reported below all come from one sample, sequenced in a study of CD8+CD57+ T cells in acquired aplastic anemia. The template used for profiling TCR beta VDJ and CDR3 was genomic DNA. TCRdb re-analysed the reads in MiXCR, keeping a single row per CDR3 protein. The repertoire includes 150,000 to 200,000 distinct CDR3 sequences, approximately 48% of them detected once, and more than 1.5% sits in the top ten. All patients picked for sequencing had shown, by flow cytometry, an expansion of CD8+CD57+ cells. Material: sorted CD4+, CD8+, or CD8+CD57+ T cells (not recorded which) from PBMCs. Receptors were obtained from a human donor with aplastic anemia.

The genes are TRBV7-2 and TRBJ1-1; the D is unclear. Trimming shortened V by 1 base and J by 8 bases, and 17 bases separated the two germline ends. This CDR3 region has 15 residues. Germline CDR1 reads SGHTA; CDR2 reads FQGNSA. The CDR3 region is CASSLGRLNPVEAFF. The DNA for the CDR3 is TGTGCCAGCAGCTTAGGCAGGTTGAACCCCGTCGAAGCTTTCTTT.

This clonotype was picked up many times. The chain employs TRBV9 and TRBJ2-1; perhaps TRBD1 as D (5 bases). The CDR3 contains 16 residues. Germline loops: CDR1 SGDLS, CDR2 YYNGEE. V shed 5 bases and J shed 2 bases, with 17 bases lying between them. The CDR3, as DNA: TGTGCCAGCAGTAGGGAAGTAGGGGCCGCCTACAATGAGCAGTTCTTC. Its translation is CASSREVGAAYNEQFF.

This clonotype has a handful of counts. The rearrangement uses TRBV24-1 and TRBJ2-2, with D perhaps matching TRBD2 (6 bases). Trimming removed 7 bases from V and 3 bases from J, with 11 bases in between. Germline V lookup: CDR1 KGHDR, CDR2 SFDVKD. The CDR3 totals 14 residues. CDR3 sequence: CATRAGEDTGELFF. DNA of the CDR3: TGTGCCACCAGGGCCGGGGAGGACACCGGGGAGCTGTTTTTT.

This clonotype came up many times. The rearrangement joins TRBV10-3 to TRBJ1-2, with D hard to call. From germline, CDR1 is ENHRY and CDR2 SYGVKD. The CDR3 sequence is 10 residues long. Deletions cut 3 bases from V and 8 bases from J, with 4 bases between. The CDR3 protein is CAISEEGYTF. As DNA, the CDR3 is TGTGCCATCAGTGAAGAAGGCTACACCTTC.

This clonotype showed up many times. The V call is TRBV11-2, the J call TRBJ2-4, with 7 positions matching TRBD1. After removal of 6 bases from V and 0 bases from J, the junction contained 5 bases not matched to a gene. Per the germline V gene, CDR1 is SGHAT and CDR2 is FQNNGV. This CDR3 comprises 15 residues. CDR3 DNA sequence: TGTGCCAGCAGTCGGGACAGCTTAGCCAAAAACATTCAGTACTTC. It codes for CASSRDSLAKNIQYF.

This chain connects TRBV7-3 to TRBJ2-1, with D hard to call. Germline CDR1 reads SGHTA; CDR2 reads FQGTGA. The CDR3 has 14 residues. V was pared by 5 bases and J by 10 bases, with 18 bases between. Written as DNA, the CDR3 is TGTGCCAGCAGCCCCTCCCAGATGATTGAGGAGCAGTTCTTC. It yields the protein CASSPSQMIEEQFF.

The sample holds a few counts of this clonotype. This chain connects TRBV7-9 to TRBJ1-1; the D gene is possibly TRBD1 (5 bases). Trimming pared 8 bases from V and 1 base from J, leaving 11 bases between. Germline assignment: CDR1 SEHNR and CDR2 FQNEAQ (reference sequence). The CDR3 loop spans 13 amino acids. CDR3 amino acids: CASELQGNTEAFF. In DNA form, the CDR3 reads TGTGCCAGCGAACTTCAGGGGAACACTGAAGCTTTCTTT. The complete variable domain, with remaining parts taken from reference TRBV7-9 and TRBJ1-1, reads DTGVSQNPRHKITKRGQNVTFRCDPISEHNRLYWYRQTLGQGPEFLTYFQNEAQLEKSRLLSDRFSAERPKGSFSTLEIQRTEQGDSAMYLCASELQGNTEAFFGQGTRLTVV.

This clonotype occurred a few times. The rearrangement joins TRBV24-1 to TRBJ2-5, with D perhaps TRBD2 (6 bases). The CDR3 covers 14 residues. The V end was cut by 6 bases, the J end by 5 bases, with 15 bases between. The germline V gene encodes CDR1 KGHDR and CDR2 SFDVKD. The CDR3, as DNA: TGTGCCACCAGTAGGGTAGTTGGGGGGGAGACCCAGTACTTC. Protein: CATSRVVGGETQYF.

This clonotype was recorded many times. This chain connects TRBV14 to TRBJ2-3; D ambiguous. V was shortened by 0 bases and J by 11 bases, with 15 bases between the two germline ends. Per germline, CDR1 SGHDN and CDR2 FVKESK. CDR3 length equals 14 residues. The CDR3 here is CASSQDRRIHGQYF. In nucleotides, the CDR3 is TGTGCCAGCAGCCAAGATCGTAGAATCCATGGGCAGTATTTT.

The chain combines TRBV11-3 with TRBJ2-1; unclear D gene. The CDR3 is 13 amino acids. Between the trimmed V and J ends, which lost 1 base and 10 bases, there was a span of 11 bases. The germline gives CDR1 SGHNT, CDR2 YENEEA. This chain's CDR3 is CASSLGPGREQFF. For the CDR3, the DNA is TGTGCCAGCAGCTTAGGTCCGGGCCGCGAGCAGTTCTTC. The entire variable domain, with the rest obtained from reference TRBV11-3 and TRBJ2-1, is as follows: EAGVVQSPRYKIIEKKQPVAFWCNPISGHNTLYWYLQNLGQGPELLIRYENEEAVDDSQLPKDRFSAERLKGVDSTLKIQPAELGDSAVYLCASSLGPGREQFFGPGTRLTVL.

The rearrangement links TRBV7-9 to TRBJ2-7; 8 bases map to TRBD1. Germline V lookup: CDR1 SEHNR, CDR2 FQNEAQ (reference sequence). The J segment lost 2 bases and the V segment lost 5 bases, leaving 8 bases of the junction unmatched. CDR3 length equals 15 residues. The CDR3 reads CASSRGGTGTYEQYF. CDR3 nucleotides: TGTGCCAGCAGCCGTGGTGGGACAGGAACCTACGAGCAGTACTTC.

This clonotype was detected ten times or more. The gene calls are TRBV9 and TRBJ2-3; maybe TRBD2 (6 bases). CDR1 is SGDLS and CDR2 is YYNGEE in the germline V gene. V was pared by 0 bases and J by 4 bases, with 15 bases between. The CDR3 runs 16 residues. CDR3 amino acids: CASSVAAGSGADTQYF. The CDR3, as DNA: TGTGCCAGCAGCGTAGCGGCGGGGTCGGGGGCAGATACGCAGTATTTT.

This clonotype was detected a few times. This chain links TRBV3-1 with TRBJ2-3; D unresolved. Germline CDR1 is LGHDT and CDR2 is YNNKEL (reference sequence). The CDR3 sequence is 14 residues long. Trimming stripped 0 bases from V and 3 bases from J, with 7 bases between. CDR3 loop: CASSQDRVTDTQYF. DNA for the CDR3: TGTGCCAGCAGCCAAGATAGAGTAACAGATACGCAGTATTTT.

This clonotype was picked up a small number of times. The chain joins TRBV19 to TRBJ2-5; D is perhaps TRBD2 (6 bases). The CDR3 has 12 residues. Trimming took off 7 bases at V and 4 bases at J, with 10 bases between the two ends. The V gene's germline CDR1 is LNHDA and CDR2 SQIVND (reference sequence). CDR3 in DNA: TGTGCCAGTATCGGGGGTCCAGAGACCCAGTACTTC. It translates to CASIGGPETQYF.

This clonotype was observed at least ten times. The chain combines TRBV6-5 with TRBJ2-1; 7 bases match TRBD2. J lost 4 bases, V lost 0 bases, and 9 bases had no gene match. This CDR3 is 17 amino acids long. Germline CDR1 MNHEY, CDR2 SVGAGI. The CDR3 DNA reads as TGTGCCAGCAGTTACTCGCCGCCTAGCGGAGTATACAATGAGCAGTTCTTC. Encoded protein: CASSYSPPSGVYNEQFF.

The CDR3, as DNA: TGTGCCAGCAGCGCCGAACAGGGTACCCACGAGCAGTACTTC. This gives the protein CASSAEQGTHEQYF. The chain couples TRBV9 to TRBJ2-7, with D possibly matching TRBD1 (6 bases). In germline, CDR1 is SGDLS, CDR2 YYNGEE. The CDR3 has 14 amino acids. With 3 bases removed from V and 5 bases from J, the gap between germline ends came to 15 bases.

V usage is TRBV29-1 and J usage is TRBJ2-2; either TRBD1 or TRBD2 may supply D (5 bases each). Trimming cost V 0 bases and J 7 bases, with 18 bases left between them. Germline CDR1 and CDR2: SQVTM and ANQGSEA. The CDR3 extends over 16 amino acids. CDR3 protein: CSVEDAGGIYVGELFF. As DNA, the CDR3 is TGCAGCGTTGAAGATGCTGGGGGAATATATGTCGGGGAGCTGTTTTTT.

This chain uses TRBV5-4 with TRBJ1-6, with D uncertain. Germline CDR1 reads SGHNT; CDR2 reads YYREEE (reference sequence). The CDR3 consists of 12 residues. The V end lost 4 bases, the J end lost 13 bases, and 12 bases lay between the germline ends. CDR3 sequence (DNA): TGTGCCAGCAGCCGGAAAGACGGGCCCCTCCACTTT. Amino acid sequence: CASSRKDGPLHF.

The chain has TRBV28 and TRBJ1-2; D gene ambiguous. Germline values: CDR1 MDHEN, CDR2 SYDVKM. This CDR3 comprises 12 residues. Trimming removed 2 bases at V and 5 bases at J, with 6 bases between. In DNA form, the CDR3 reads TGTGCCAGCAGTTTAGGCGAGTATGGCTACACCTTC. Translating it yields CASSLGEYGYTF.

The V gene is TRBV6-5, the J gene TRBJ2-7; no reliable D call. The CDR3 totals 12 residues. Germline CDR1 MNHEY, CDR2 SVGAGI. The V and J ends lost 0 bases and 6 bases respectively, with 6 bases between them. In nucleotides, the CDR3 is TGTGCCAGCAGTTACTCCGGCGGCGAGCAGTACTTC. It yields the protein CASSYSGGEQYF.

The rearrangement uses TRBV6-5 and TRBJ1-4; D is undetermined. The V gene lost 2 bases and the J gene lost 7 bases, with 2 bases spanning the gap. Germline assignment: CDR1 MNHEY and CDR2 SVGAGI. The CDR3 length is 11 residues. The CDR3 loop is CASSYSEKLFF. In nucleotides, the CDR3 is TGTGCCAGCAGTTACAGTGAAAAACTGTTTTTT.

This clonotype occurred once. A read error may produce the germline difference seen at one junction end. The chain is built from TRBV20-1 and TRBJ2-2; D might be TRBD2 (6 bases). The CDR3 is 16 amino acids. Germline V CDR1 and CDR2: DFQATT, SNEGSKA (reference sequence). CDR3 bases: TGCAGTGCTAGAGATGGGGGGAGTCGGTACACCGGGGAGCTGTCTTTT. It specifies CSARDGGSRYTGELSF.

This clonotype was seen many times. This chain joins TRBV7-9 and TRBJ1-3; D ambiguous. The germline V and J ends were trimmed by 4 bases and 8 bases, with 15 bases remaining between them. CDR3 length: 14 residues. Germline assignment: CDR1 SEHNR and CDR2 FQNEAQ (reference sequence). The CDR3 DNA sequence: TGTGCCAGCAGCTCGCCCGGCAGGTGGGACACCATATATTTT. It codes for CASSSPGRWDTIYF.

This chain uses TRBV20-1 with TRBJ1-5, with 8 positions matching TRBD1. Germline V gene data show CDR1 as DFQATT and CDR2 as SNEGSKA (reference sequence). V shed 3 bases and J 5 bases; nucleotides not matched to a gene: 0. The CDR3 consists of 12 residues. DNA of the CDR3: TGCAGTGCTAGGACAGGGGATCAGCCCCAGCATTTT. Translation gives CSARTGDQPQHF.

The chain recombines TRBV7-2 with TRBJ2-3; 11 bases map to TRBD2. The CDR3 consists of 15 residues. Germline V gene data show CDR1 as SGHTA and CDR2 as FQGNSA. The junction had 2 bases not matched to a gene; V was cut back by 4 bases and J by 2 bases. Written as DNA, the CDR3 is TGTGCCAGCAGCTATAGCGGGGGGGACACAGATACGCAGTATTTT. Its translation is CASSYSGGDTDTQYF.

This clonotype was observed at least ten times. V usage is TRBV5-6 and J usage is TRBJ1-2, with D perhaps matching TRBD1 (5 bases). Germline V gives CDR1 SGHDT, CDR2 YYEEEE. This CDR3 comprises 13 residues. Trimming stripped 1 base from V and 4 bases from J, with 8 bases between. The CDR3 region is CASSLMGGYGYTF. DNA of the CDR3: TGTGCCAGCAGCTTGATGGGGGGCTATGGCTACACCTTC.

The V gene is TRBV5-1, the J gene TRBJ2-7; D unclear. V was clipped by 0 bases and J by 4 bases, with 14 bases between them. The germline V gene encodes CDR1 SGHRS and CDR2 YFSETQ. The CDR3 runs to 15 residues. The chain's CDR3 is CASSLDVGKTYEQYF. CDR3 coding DNA: TGCGCCAGCAGCTTGGATGTAGGGAAGACTTACGAGCAGTACTTC.

This clonotype was recorded at least ten times. V is TRBV7-9 and J is TRBJ2-1, with a possible D match to TRBD1 (6 bases). Germline lookup yields CDR1 SEHNR and CDR2 FQNEAQ (reference sequence). The germline V and J ends were trimmed by 2 bases and 5 bases, with 7 bases remaining between them. This CDR3 is 13 amino acids long. The CDR3 reads CASSLNRDNEQFF. The CDR3 DNA is TGTGCCAGCAGCTTAAACAGGGACAATGAGCAGTTCTTC.

This clonotype was found many times. V gene TRBV6-1 combines with J gene TRBJ1-2; D not resolved. CDR1 is MNHNS, CDR2 SASEGT, per germline. The CDR3 contains 11 residues. V was pared by 6 bases and J by 4 bases, with 6 bases between. CDR3 residues: CASRGPYGYTF. The CDR3 DNA reads as TGTGCCAGCAGGGGTCCCTATGGCTACACCTTC.

This clonotype was counted many times. V usage is TRBV7-9 and J usage is TRBJ1-2, with D possibly matching TRBD1 (6 bases). The CDR3 has 13 residues. Germline V lookup: CDR1 SEHNR, CDR2 FQNEAQ (reference sequence). The ends were cut back, 5 bases at V and 8 bases at J, with 15 bases in the middle. This CDR3 reads CASSPQGGSGYTF. In nucleotides, the CDR3 is TGTGCCAGCAGCCCACAGGGAGGGAGCGGCTACACCTTC.

Details on this clonotype: A much larger clone sits a single nucleotide away, making a read error possible. The chain couples TRBV20-1 to TRBJ1-1, with D possibly TRBD1 on 5 matching bases. CDR3 length: 14 amino acids. Germline V gene lookup returns CDR1 DFQATT and CDR2 SNEGSKA (reference sequence). The CDR3 spells CSARIGGPGTGAFF. The CDR3 DNA follows: TGCAGTGCTAGAATCGGGGGACCGGGAACTGGAGCTTTCTTT.